The 7 T cell receptor beta chains below come from one sample, sequenced in a study of T cell responses to AZD1222 COVID-19 vaccine (dated by TCRdb to about 2021). Libraries were built with the immunoSEQ multiplex PCR assay. TCRdb took this table from immuneACCESS and kept in-frame rearrangements with V and J called. Such tables lack part of the clones; where checked against another copy, unresolved V genes explain under half of the gap, and the rest is unexplained. The sample contains 98,000 or so clones, approximately 91% of them found a single time. The ten largest clonotypes hold about 17% of the sample. The meaning of the sample's time point label: baseline before first vaccination. This specimen was peripheral blood, taken on day 0 of AZD1222 vaccination. The receptors shown here come from an adult in good health.

The chain links TRBV18 to TRBJ2-2, with D unclear. V shed 4 bases and J shed 6 bases, with 12 bases lying between them. Germline V lookup: CDR1 KGHSH, CDR2 LQKENI. CDR3 size: 14 residues. The CDR3 nucleotides read TGTGCCAGCTCACTCTCGGGCGGAGCCGGGGAGCTGTTTTTT. It encodes CASSLSGGAGELFF. The variable domain in full, with the rest retrieved from reference TRBV18 and TRBJ2-2, is NAGVMQNPRHLVRRRGQEARLRCSPMKGHSHVYWYRQLPEEGLKFMVYLQKENIIDESGMPKERFSAEFPKEGPSILRIQQVVRGDSAAYFCASSLSGGAGELFFGEGSRLTVL.

The chain joins TRBV10-3 to TRBJ2-5; D unclear. The CDR3 covers 11 residues. Germline CDR1 is ENHRY and CDR2 is SYGVKD. The CDR3 bases are TGTGCAGGTGGGAACCAAGAGACCCAGTACTTC. Its protein is CAGGNQETQYF.

The chain joins TRBV15 to TRBJ2-3; D is possibly TRBD1 or TRBD2 (5 bases each). The CDR3 is 17 residues long. V was shortened by 4 bases and J by 3 bases, with 20 bases between the two germline ends. In germline, CDR1 is LNHNV, CDR2 YYDKDF (reference sequence). Here the CDR3 reads CATSNSGRAPGTDTQYF. CDR3 nucleotide sequence: TGTGCCACCAGCAACTCAGGGCGGGCGCCAGGGACAGATACGCAGTATTTT.

This rearrangement joins TRBV30 to TRBJ1-4; D may be TRBD1 (5 bases). Germline CDR1 GTSNPN, CDR2 SVGIG (reference sequence). Deletions cut 0 bases from V and 3 bases from J, with 11 bases between. The CDR3 extends over 15 amino acids. For the CDR3, the DNA is TGTGCCTGGAGTGTACCGCAGGGATCTAATGAAAAACTGTTTTTT. Encoded protein: CAWSVPQGSNEKLFF. Using reference TRBV30 and TRBJ1-4 for the parts outside the CDR3, the full variable domain is SQTIHQWPATLVQPVGSPLSLECTVEGTSNPNLYWYRQAAGRGLQLLFYSVGIGQISSEVPQNLSASRPQDRQFILSSKKLLLSDSGFYLCAWSVPQGSNEKLFFGSGTQLSVL.

The chain recombines TRBV7-9 with TRBJ1-1; 7 nucleotides line up with TRBD1. This CDR3 region has 15 residues. After removal of 4 bases from V and 1 base from J, the junction contained 6 bases not matched to a gene. CDR1 is SEHNR and CDR2 is FQNEAQ in the germline V gene (reference sequence). The CDR3 bases are TGTGCCAGCAGCTCAACAGACAGGGCGAACACTGAAGCTTTCTTT. This encodes CASSSTDRANTEAFF.

This clone was observed a few times. The J gene is TRBJ1-3, the V gene TRBV6-5, with 10 positions matching TRBD1. Germline V CDR1 and CDR2: MNHEY, SVGAGI. The V gene end was trimmed by 5 bases and the J gene end by 4 bases; junction bases not matched to a gene: 5. The CDR3 loop spans 15 amino acids. The CDR3 coding sequence is TGTGCCAGCAGTCGGGACAGGGGTACGGGAAACACCATATATTTT. The encoded protein is CASSRDRGTGNTIYF.

The V call is TRBV14, the J call TRBJ1-4, with 9 bases matching TRBD1. The V gene's germline CDR1 is SGHDN and CDR2 FVKESK. The junction had 8 bases not matched to a gene; V was cut back by 5 bases and J by 13 bases. CDR3 size: 13 residues. CDR3 sequence reads: CASSYSGTGSLFF. The CDR3, as DNA: TGTGCCAGCAGCTATTCCGGGACAGGGTCACTGTTTTTT.